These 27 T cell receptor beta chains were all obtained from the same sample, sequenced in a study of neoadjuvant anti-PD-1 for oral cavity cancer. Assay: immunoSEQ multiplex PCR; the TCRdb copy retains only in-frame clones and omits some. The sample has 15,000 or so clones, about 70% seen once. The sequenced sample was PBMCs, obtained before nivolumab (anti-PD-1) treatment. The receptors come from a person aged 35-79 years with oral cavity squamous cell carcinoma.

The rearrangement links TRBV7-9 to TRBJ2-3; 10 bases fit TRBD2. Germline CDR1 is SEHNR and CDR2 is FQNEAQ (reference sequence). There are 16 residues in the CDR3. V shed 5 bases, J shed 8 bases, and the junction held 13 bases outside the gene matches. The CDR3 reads CASSPGLAAPGATQYF. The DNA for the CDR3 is TGTGCCAGCAGCCCTGGACTAGCGGCCCCGGGCGCTACGCAGTATTTT.

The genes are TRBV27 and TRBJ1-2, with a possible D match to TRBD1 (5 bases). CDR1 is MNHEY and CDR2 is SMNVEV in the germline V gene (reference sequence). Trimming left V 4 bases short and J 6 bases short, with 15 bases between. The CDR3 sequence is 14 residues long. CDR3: CASSSPAGRHGYTF. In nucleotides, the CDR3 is TGTGCCAGCAGTTCCCCGGCAGGGAGACATGGCTACACCTTC.

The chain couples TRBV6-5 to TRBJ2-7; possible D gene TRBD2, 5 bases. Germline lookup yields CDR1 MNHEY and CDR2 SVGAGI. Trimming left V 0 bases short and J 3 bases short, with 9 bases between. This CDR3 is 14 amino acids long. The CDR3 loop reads CASSYSPSSYEQYF. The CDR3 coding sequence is TGTGCCAGCAGTTACTCTCCTAGCAGCTACGAGCAGTACTTC.

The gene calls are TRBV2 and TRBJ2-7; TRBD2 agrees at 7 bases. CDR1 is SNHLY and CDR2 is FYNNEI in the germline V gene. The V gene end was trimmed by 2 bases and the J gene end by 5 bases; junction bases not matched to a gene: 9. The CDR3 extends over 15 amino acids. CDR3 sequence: CASSESAGVIHEQYF. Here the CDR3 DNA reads TGTGCCAGCAGTGAAAGCGCGGGAGTAATCCACGAGCAGTACTTC.

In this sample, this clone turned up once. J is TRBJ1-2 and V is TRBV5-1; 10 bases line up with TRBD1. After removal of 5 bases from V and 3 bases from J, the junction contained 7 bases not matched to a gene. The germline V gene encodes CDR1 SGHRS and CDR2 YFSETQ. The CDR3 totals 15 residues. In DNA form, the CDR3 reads TGCGCCAGCAGTCGTGGGACAGGGGCGGACTATGGCTACACCTTC. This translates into CASSRGTGADYGYTF.

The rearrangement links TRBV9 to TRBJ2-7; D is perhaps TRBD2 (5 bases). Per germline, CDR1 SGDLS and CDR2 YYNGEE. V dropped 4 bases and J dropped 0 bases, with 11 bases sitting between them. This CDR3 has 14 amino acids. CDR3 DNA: TGTGCCAGCAGCCCCAGAACTAGCTCCTACGAGCAGTACTTC. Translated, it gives CASSPRTSSYEQYF.

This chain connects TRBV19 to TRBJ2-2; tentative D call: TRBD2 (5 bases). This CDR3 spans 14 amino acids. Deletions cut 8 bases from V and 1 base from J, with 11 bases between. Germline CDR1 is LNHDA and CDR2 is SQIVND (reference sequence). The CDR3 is CASRRQLNTGELFF. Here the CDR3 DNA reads TGTGCCAGTCGGAGGCAGCTGAACACCGGGGAGCTGTTTTTT.

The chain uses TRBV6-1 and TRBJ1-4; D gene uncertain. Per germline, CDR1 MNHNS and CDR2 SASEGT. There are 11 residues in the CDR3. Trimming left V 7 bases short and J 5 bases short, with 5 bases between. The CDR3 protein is CASIKNEKLFF. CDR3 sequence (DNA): TGTGCCAGCATTAAGAATGAAAAACTGTTTTTT.

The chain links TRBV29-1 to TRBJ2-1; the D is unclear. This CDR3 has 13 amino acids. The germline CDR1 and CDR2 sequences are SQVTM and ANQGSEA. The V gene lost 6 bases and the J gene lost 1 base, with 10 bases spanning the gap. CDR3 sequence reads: CSVLRLSYNEQFF. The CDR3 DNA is TGCAGCGTATTAAGGCTGTCCTACAATGAGCAGTTCTTC.

CDR3 nucleotides: TGTGCCAGCAGCTTAACGGGGGGCGGAACTACATACAATGAGCAGTTCTTC. It codes for CASSLTGGGTTYNEQFF. The rearrangement joins TRBV7-3 to TRBJ2-1; D is possibly TRBD1 or TRBD2 (6 bases each). The CDR3 loop spans 17 amino acids. Trimming cost V 0 bases and J 4 bases, with 16 bases left between them. From germline, CDR1 is SGHTA and CDR2 FQGTGA. The full variable domain, its missing parts supplied by reference TRBV7-3 and TRBJ2-1, is GAGVSQTPSNKVTEKGKYVELRCDPISGHTALYWYRQSLGQGPEFLIYFQGTGAADDSGLPNDRFFAVRPEGSVSTLKIQRTERGDSAVYLCASSLTGGGTTYNEQFFGPGTRLTVL.

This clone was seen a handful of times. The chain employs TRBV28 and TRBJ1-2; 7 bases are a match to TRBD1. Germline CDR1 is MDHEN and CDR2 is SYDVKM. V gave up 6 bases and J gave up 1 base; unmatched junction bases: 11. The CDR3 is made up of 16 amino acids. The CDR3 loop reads CASRTSTGAINYGYTF. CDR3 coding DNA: TGTGCCAGCAGGACTTCCACAGGGGCCATTAACTATGGCTACACCTTC.

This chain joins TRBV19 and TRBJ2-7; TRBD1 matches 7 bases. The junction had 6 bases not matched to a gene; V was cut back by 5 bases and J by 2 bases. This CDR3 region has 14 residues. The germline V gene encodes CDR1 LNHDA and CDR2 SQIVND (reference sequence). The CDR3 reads CASSAATGTYEQYF. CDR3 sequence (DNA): TGTGCCAGTAGTGCCGCGACAGGGACCTACGAGCAGTACTTC.

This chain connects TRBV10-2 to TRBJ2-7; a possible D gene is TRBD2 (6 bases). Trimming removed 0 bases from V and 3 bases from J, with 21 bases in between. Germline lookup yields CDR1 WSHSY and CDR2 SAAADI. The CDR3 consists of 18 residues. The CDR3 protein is CASSESNSGLAQFYEQYF. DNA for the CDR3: TGCGCCAGCAGTGAGTCGAATTCTGGGCTAGCGCAATTCTACGAGCAGTACTTC.

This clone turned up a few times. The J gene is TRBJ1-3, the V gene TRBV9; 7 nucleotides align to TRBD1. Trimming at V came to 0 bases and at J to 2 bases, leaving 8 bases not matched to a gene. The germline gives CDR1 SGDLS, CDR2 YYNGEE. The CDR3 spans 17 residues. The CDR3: CASSVADLRGPGNTIYF. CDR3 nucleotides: TGTGCCAGCAGCGTAGCGGATCTGAGGGGGCCTGGAAACACCATATATTTT.

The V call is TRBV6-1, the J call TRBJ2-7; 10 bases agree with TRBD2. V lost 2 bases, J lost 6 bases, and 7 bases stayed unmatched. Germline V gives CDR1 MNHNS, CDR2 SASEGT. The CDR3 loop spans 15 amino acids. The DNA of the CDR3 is TGTGCCAGCAGTGAACTACTAGCGGGACGTGGCGAGCAGTACTTC. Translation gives CASSELLAGRGEQYF.

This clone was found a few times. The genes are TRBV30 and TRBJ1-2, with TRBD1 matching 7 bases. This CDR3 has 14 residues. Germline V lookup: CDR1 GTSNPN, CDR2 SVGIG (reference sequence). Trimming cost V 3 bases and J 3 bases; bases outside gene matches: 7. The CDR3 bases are TGTGCCTGGAGCAGGGGGGGCGAATACTATGGCTACACCTTC. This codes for CAWSRGGEYYGYTF.

The CDR3 is CASSLGNTDTQYF. The CDR3 DNA is TGTGCCAGCAGCTTGGGGAACACAGATACGCAGTATTTT. V usage is TRBV14 and J usage is TRBJ2-3; D gene ambiguous. Looked up from germline, CDR1 is SGHDN and CDR2 is FVKESK. The CDR3 length is 13 residues. V was trimmed by 5 bases and J by 2 bases, leaving 8 bases between them.

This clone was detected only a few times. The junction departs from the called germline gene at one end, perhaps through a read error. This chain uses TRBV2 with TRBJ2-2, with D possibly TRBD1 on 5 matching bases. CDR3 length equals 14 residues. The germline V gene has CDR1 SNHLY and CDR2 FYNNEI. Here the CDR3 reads CASNGRANTGELFF. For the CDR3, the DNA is TGTGCCAGCAACGGCAGGGCGAATACCGGGGAGCTGTTTTTT.

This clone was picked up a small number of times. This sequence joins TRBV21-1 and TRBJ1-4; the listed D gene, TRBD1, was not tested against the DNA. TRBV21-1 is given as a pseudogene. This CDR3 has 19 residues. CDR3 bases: TGTGCCAGCAGCAAAGGCCAGGGGGCACCTTCACCCTGGAATGAAAAACTGTTTTTT. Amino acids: CASSKGQGAPSPWNEKLFF.

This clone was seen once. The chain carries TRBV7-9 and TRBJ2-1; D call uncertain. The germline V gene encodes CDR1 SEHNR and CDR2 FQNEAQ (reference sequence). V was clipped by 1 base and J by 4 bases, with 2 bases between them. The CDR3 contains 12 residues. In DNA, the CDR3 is TGTGCCAGCAGCTTAGATTACAATGAGCAGTTCTTC. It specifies CASSLDYNEQFF.

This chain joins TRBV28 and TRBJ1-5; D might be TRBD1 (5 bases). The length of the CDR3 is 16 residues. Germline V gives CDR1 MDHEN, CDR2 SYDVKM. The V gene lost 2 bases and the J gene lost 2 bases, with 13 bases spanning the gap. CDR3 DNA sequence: TGTGCCAGCAGTTTAGGGGGGACGGGAGGCAATCAGCCCCAGCATTTT. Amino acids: CASSLGGTGGNQPQHF.

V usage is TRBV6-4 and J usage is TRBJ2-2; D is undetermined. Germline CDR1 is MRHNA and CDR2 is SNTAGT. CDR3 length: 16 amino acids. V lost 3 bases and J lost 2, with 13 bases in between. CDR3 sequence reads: CASSDQPSRNTGELFF. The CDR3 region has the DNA TGTGCCAGCAGTGATCAGCCCTCCAGAAACACCGGGGAGCTGTTTTTT.

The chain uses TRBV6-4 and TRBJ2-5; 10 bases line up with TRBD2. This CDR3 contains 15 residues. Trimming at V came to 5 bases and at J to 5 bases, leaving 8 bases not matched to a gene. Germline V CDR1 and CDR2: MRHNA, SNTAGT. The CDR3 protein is CASSLLAGDRETQYF. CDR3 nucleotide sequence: TGTGCCAGCAGTCTTCTAGCGGGAGACCGGGAGACCCAGTACTTC.

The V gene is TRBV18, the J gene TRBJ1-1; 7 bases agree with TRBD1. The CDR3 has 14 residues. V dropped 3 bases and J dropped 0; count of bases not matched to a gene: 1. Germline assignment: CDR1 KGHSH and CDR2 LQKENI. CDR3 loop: CASSPGQVNTEAFF. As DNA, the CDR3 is TGTGCCAGCTCACCCGGACAGGTGAACACTGAAGCTTTCTTT.

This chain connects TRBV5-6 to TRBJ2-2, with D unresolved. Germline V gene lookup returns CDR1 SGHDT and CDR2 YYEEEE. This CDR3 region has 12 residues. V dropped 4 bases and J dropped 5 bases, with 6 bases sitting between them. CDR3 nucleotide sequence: TGTGCCAGCAGCCCAGTTACCGGGGAGCTGTTTTTT. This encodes CASSPVTGELFF.

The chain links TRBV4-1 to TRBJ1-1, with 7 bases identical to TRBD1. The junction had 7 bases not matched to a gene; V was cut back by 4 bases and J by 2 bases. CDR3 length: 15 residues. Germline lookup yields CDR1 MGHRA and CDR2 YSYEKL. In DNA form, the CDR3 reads TGCGCCAGCAGCCTTCAGGGGGGGCTCAACACTGAAGCTTTCTTT. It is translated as CASSLQGGLNTEAFF.

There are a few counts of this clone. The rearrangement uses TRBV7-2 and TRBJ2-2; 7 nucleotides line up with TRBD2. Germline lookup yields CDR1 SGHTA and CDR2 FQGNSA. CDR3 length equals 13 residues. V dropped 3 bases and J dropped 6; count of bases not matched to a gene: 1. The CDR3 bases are TGTGCCAGCAGCTTGGGAGGGGCCGGGGAGCTGTTTTTT. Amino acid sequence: CASSLGGAGELFF.